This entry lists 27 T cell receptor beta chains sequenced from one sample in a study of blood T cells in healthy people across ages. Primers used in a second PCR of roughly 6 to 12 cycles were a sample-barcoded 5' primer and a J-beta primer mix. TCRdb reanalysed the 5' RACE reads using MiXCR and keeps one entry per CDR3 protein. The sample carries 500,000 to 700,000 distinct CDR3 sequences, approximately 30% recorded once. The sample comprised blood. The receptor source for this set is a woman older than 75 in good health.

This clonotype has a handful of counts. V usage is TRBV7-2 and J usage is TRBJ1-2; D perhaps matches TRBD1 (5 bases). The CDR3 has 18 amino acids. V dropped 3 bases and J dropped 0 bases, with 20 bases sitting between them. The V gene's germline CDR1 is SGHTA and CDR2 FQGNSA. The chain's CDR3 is CASSFRDGLVKANYGYTF. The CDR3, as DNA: TGTGCCAGCAGCTTCCGGGACGGACTCGTTAAAGCTAACTATGGCTACACCTTC.

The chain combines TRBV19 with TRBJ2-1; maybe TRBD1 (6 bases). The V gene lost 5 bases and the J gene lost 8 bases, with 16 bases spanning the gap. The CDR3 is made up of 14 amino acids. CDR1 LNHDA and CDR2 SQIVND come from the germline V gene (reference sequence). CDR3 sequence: CASSGGRVYDEQFF. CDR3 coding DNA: TGTGCCAGTAGTGGGGGCAGGGTATACGATGAGCAGTTCTTC.

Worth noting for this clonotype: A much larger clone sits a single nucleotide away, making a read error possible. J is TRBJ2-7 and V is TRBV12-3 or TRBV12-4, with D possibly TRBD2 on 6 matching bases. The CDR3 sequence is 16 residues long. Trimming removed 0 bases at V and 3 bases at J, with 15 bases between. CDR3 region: CASSLARAGSLYEQYF. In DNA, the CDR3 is TGTGCCAGCAGTTTAGCGCGGGCGGGGAGCCTCTACGAGCAGTACTTC.

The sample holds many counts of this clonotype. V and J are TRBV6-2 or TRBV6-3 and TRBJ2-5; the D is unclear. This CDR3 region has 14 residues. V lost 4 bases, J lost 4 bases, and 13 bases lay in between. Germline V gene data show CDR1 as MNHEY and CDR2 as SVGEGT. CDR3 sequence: CASSLPGRAETQYF. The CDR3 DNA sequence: TGTGCCAGCAGTTTACCCGGACGGGCAGAGACCCAGTACTTC.

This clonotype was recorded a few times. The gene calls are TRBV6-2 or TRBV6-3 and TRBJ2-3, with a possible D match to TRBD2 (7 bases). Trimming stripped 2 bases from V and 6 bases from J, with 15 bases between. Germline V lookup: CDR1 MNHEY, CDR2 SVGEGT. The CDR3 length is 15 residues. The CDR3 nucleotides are TGTGCCAGCAGTTACACGGGGGGCTCTCTCGATACGCAGTATTTT. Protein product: CASSYTGGSLDTQYF.

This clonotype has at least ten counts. The CDR3 DNA reads TGCAGTGCCGACTACTATGGGGCTGGCAATGAGCAGTTCTTC. It codes for CSADYYGAGNEQFF. This chain links TRBV20-1 with TRBJ2-1; D tentatively fits TRBD1 or TRBD2 (5 bases each). V lost 6 bases to trimming and J lost 6 bases, with 18 bases between them. Germline V CDR1 and CDR2: DFQATT, SNEGSKA (reference sequence). The CDR3 runs 14 residues.

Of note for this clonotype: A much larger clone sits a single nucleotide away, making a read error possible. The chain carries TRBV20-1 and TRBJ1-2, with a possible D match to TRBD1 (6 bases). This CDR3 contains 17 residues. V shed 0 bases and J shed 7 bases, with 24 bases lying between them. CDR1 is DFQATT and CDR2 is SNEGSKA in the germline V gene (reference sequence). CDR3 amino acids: CSARDLTGSSGSCGYTF. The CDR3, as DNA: TGCAGTGCTAGAGATCTAACAGGGAGCTCAGGCTCCTGTGGCTACACCTTC.

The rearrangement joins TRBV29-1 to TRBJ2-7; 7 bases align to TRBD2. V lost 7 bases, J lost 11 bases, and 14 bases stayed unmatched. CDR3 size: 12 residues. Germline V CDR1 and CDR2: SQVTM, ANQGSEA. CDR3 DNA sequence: TGCAGCGCAAGGTCTCGGGTCAGCGGGGAGTACTTC. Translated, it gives CSARSRVSGEYF.

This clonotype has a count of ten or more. CDR3 protein: CASSLVPSGGDTQYF. CDR3 bases: TGTGCCAGCAGCTTAGTCCCTAGCGGGGGAGATACGCAGTATTTT. The chain recombines TRBV7-2 with TRBJ2-3, with 10 bases identical to TRBD2. The germline V gene encodes CDR1 SGHTA and CDR2 FQGNSA. Unmatched junction bases numbered 3, after V lost 1 base and J lost 5 bases. The CDR3 consists of 15 residues.

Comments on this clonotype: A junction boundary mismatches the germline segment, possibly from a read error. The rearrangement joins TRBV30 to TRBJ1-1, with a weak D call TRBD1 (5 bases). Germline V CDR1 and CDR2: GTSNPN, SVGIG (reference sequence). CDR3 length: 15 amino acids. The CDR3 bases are TGTGCCCGGAGTAGGTTAAGGGGTGCGGACACTGAAGCTTTCTTT. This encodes CARSRLRGADTEAFF.

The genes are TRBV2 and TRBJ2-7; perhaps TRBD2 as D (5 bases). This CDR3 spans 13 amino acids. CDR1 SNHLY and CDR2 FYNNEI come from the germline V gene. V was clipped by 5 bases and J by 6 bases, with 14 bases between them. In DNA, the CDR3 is TGTGCCAGCAGTTCGGACCCTGCGGGCGAGCAGTACGTC. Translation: CASSSDPAGEQYV.

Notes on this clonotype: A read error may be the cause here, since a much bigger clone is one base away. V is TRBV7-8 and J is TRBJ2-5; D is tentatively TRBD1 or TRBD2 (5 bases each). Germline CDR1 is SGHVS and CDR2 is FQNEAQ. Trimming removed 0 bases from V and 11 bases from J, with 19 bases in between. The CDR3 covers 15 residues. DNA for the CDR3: TGTGCCAGCAGCTTAGCCGATAACCGGGGCAATGAGCAGTACTTC. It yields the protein CASSLADNRGNEQYF.

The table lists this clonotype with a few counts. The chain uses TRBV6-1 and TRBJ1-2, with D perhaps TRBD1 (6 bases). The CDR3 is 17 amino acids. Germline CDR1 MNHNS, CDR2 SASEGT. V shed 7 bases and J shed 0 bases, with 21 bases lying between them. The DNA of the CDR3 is TGTGCCAGCACCAAAGGCAGGGGTCCTTCATCTAACTATGGCTACACCTTC. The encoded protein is CASTKGRGPSSNYGYTF.

The CDR3 is CASSYTYTGELFF. Here the CDR3 DNA reads TGTGCCAGCAGTTACACCTACACCGGGGAGCTGTTTTTT. This chain links TRBV11-1 with TRBJ2-2; D remains unclear. The germline V and J ends were trimmed by 6 bases and 3 bases, with 8 bases remaining between them. This CDR3 spans 13 amino acids. Germline values: CDR1 SGHAT, CDR2 FQDESV (reference sequence). The whole variable domain, remainder taken from reference TRBV11-1 and TRBJ2-2, is EAEVAQSPRYKITEKSQAVAFWCDPISGHATLYWYRQILGQGPELLVQFQDESVVDDSQLPKDRFSAERLKGVDSTLKIQPAELGDSAMYLCASSYTYTGELFFGEGSRLTVL.

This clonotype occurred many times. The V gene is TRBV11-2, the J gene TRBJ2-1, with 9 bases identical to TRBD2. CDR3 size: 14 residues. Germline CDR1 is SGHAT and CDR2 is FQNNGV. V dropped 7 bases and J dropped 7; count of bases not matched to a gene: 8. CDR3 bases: TGTGCCAGCAAACTCAGCGGGGGGATAAATGAGCAGTTCTTC. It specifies CASKLSGGINEQFF.

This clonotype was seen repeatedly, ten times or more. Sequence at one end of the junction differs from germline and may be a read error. The CDR3 DNA reads TGTGCCAGCACTTACCGGGGGCAGGGCAAGGATGGCTACACCTTC. Translated, it gives CASTYRGQGKDGYTF. V is TRBV6-6 and J is TRBJ1-2, with D perhaps TRBD1 (6 bases). Germline-derived CDR1 and CDR2 are MNHNY and SVGAGI (reference sequence). The CDR3 loop spans 15 amino acids.

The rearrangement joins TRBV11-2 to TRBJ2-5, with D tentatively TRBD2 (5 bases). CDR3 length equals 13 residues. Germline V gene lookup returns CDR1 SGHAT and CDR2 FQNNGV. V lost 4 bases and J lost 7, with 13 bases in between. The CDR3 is CASSSRTLVTQYF. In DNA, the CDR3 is TGTGCCAGCAGCTCCCGGACTCTCGTGACCCAGTACTTC.

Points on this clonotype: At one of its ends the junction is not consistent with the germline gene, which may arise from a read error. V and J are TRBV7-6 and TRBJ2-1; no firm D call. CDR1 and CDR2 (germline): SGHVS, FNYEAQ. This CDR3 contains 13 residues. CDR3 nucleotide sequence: TGTGCCAGCAGCTTAGATCGTAACAATGAGCGGTTCTTC. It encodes CASSLDRNNERFF.

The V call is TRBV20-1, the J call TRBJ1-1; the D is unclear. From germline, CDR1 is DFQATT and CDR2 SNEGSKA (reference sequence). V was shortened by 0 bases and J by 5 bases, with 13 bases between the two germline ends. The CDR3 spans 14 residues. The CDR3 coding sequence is TGCAGTGCTAGAGAGCCTGACCTGGGGACTGAAGCTTTCTTT. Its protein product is CSAREPDLGTEAFF.

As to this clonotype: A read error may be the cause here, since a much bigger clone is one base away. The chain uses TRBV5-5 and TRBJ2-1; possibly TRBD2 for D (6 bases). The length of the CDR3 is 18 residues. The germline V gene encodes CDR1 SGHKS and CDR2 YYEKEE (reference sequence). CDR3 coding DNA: TGTGTCAGCAGCTTGGGGGGTTCCAGGCCTCGGCTTAACAATGAGCAGTTCTTC. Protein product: CVSSLGGSRPRLNNEQFF.

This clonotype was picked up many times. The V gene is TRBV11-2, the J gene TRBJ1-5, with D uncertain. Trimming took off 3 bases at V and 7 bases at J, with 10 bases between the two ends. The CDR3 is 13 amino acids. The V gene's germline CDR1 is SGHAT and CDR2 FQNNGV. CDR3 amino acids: CASSFTRNQPQHF. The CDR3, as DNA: TGTGCCAGCAGCTTTACCAGGAACCAGCCCCAGCATTTT.

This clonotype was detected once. The CDR3 sequence: CASSPDLTPYEQYF. The CDR3 region has the DNA TGTGCCAGCAGTCCTGACCTAACTCCTTACGAGCAGTACTTC. This chain connects TRBV11-2 to TRBJ2-7; D gene uncertain. The V end lost 6 bases, the J end lost 4 bases, and 16 bases lay between the germline ends. Germline loops: CDR1 SGHAT, CDR2 FQNNGV. This CDR3 region has 14 residues.

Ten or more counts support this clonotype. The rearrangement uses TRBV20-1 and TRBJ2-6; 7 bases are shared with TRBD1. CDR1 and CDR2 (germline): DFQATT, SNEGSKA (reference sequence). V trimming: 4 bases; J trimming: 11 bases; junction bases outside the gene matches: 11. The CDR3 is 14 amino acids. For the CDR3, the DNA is TGCAGTGCTATCCCCGGGACAGCTTTCCACGTCCTGACTTTC. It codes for CSAIPGTAFHVLTF.

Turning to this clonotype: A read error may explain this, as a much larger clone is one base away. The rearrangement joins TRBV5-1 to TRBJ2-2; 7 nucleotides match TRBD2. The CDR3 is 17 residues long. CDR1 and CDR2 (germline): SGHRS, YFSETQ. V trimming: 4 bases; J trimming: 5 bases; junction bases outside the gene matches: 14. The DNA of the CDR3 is TGCGCCAGCAGCGACACCCAAGGCGGGGACTATACCGGGGAGCTGTTTTTT. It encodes CASSDTQGGDYTGELFF.

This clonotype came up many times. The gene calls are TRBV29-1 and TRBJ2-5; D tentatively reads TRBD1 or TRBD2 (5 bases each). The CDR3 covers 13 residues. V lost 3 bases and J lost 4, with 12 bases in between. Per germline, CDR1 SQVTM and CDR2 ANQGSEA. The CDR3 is CSVEYIGGETQYF. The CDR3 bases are TGCAGCGTTGAGTATATTGGGGGAGAGACCCAGTACTTC. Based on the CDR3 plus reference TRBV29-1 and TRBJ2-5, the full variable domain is SAVISQKPSRDICQRGTSLTIQCQVDSQVTMMFWYRQQPGQSLTLIATANQGSEATYESGFVIDKFPISRPNLTFSTLTVSNMSPEDSSIYLCSVEYIGGETQYFGPGTRLLVL.

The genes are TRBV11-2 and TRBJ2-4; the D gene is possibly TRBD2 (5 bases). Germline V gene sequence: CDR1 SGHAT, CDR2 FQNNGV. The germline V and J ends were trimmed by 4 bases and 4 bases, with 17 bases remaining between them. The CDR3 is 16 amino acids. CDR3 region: CASSSGWVADKNIQYF. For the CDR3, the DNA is TGTGCCAGCAGCTCGGGATGGGTAGCAGATAAAAACATTCAGTACTTC.

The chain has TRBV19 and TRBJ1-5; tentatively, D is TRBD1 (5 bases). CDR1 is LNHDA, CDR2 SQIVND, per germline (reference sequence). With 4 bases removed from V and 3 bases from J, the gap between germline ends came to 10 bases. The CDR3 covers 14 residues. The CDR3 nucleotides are TGTGCCAGTAGTACCCGGGGGGACAATCAGCCCCAGCATTTT. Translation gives CASSTRGDNQPQHF. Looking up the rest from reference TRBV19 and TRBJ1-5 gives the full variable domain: DGGITQSPKYLFRKEGQNVTLSCEQNLNHDAMYWYRQDPGQGLRLIYYSQIVNDFQKGDIAEGYSVSREKKESFPLTVTSAQKNPTAFYLCASSTRGDNQPQHFGDGTRLSIL.